This T cell receptor beta chain was obtained from a study of blood T cell repertoires in COVID-19. For the study at large: Material from acute and convalescent COVID-19 was sourced from the United States, Italy and Spain. T cells, B-cell-depleted T cells, or PBMCs provided the cDNA or gDNA that served as material.

The germline gives CDR1 MGHRA, CDR2 YSYEKL. Trimming pared 5 bases from V and 4 bases from J, leaving 17 bases between. This CDR3 has 15 amino acids. Per the study methods: Nucleated cell counts were estimated from reference gene primer amplification. Libraries were prepared by immunoSEQ multiplex PCR; TCRdb keeps only in-frame clonotypes and omits some of them. V and J calls and clone size are copied from that table; D and trimming were computed from the DNA. The sample includes fewer than 100,000 clones, roughly 87% of them seen just once. The chain couples TRBV4-1 to TRBJ1-1; a weak D match, TRBD1 (6 bases). Sequencing was carried out using peripheral blood. The sequence derives from a man between 65 and 80 years old with acute or convalescent COVID-19. The CDR3 sequence is CASSYIRGGSTEAFF. The DNA for the CDR3 is TGCGCCAGCAGCTACATCAGGGGCGGATCCACTGAAGCTTTCTTT.